These T cell receptor beta chains were read from a single sample in a study of OX40 agonist ivuxolimab in advanced cancers. The repertoire was sequenced with immunoSEQ multiplex PCR; TCRdb's copy has only in-frame clones and lacks some. The data show 40,000 or so clones, 92% seen once. The input for sequencing was CD4+ or CD8+ T cells sorted from blood, taken in a trial of the OX40 agonist ivuxolimab. The receptors here all came from an adult with an advanced solid tumor such as melanoma, head and neck, liver or kidney cancer. CDR3s include the opening cysteine and the closing phenylalanine or tryptophan. D genes are given only for firm matches. Clone size appears in some rows only: once, few, many, or a class for an expanded clone.

d_gene,abundance,v_gene,j_gene,CDR3aa,CDR3nt
.,.,TRBV7-3,TRBJ1-4,CASSLMKGSQPYCGEKLFF,TGTGCCAGCAGCTTAATGAAGGGGTCGCAACCCTACTGCGGTGAAAAACTGTTTTTT
.,.,TRBV7-9,TRBJ2-2,CASSAASTGELFF,TGTGCCAGCAGCGCCGCTAGCACCGGGGAGCTGTTTTTT
TRBD1,.,TRBV18,TRBJ2-5,CASSPRDREETQYF,TGTGCCAGCTCACCCCGGGACAGGGAAGAGACCCAGTACTTC
TRBD1,once,TRBV30,TRBJ2-1,CAWSVDRGYNEQFF,TGTGCCTGGAGTGTGGACAGGGGTTACAATGAGCAGTTCTTC
TRBD2,.,TRBV5-1,TRBJ2-1,CASSPPSGSNEQFF,TGCGCCAGCAGCCCACCTAGCGGGAGCAATGAGCAGTTCTTC
.,.,TRBV27,TRBJ1-1,CASKDWNTEAFF,TGTGCCAGCAAGGATTGGAACACTGAAGCTTTCTTT
.,.,TRBV19,TRBJ1-1,CASSIIGGYADTEAFF,TGTGCCAGTAGTATTATAGGAGGGTATGCGGACACTGAAGCTTTCTTT
TRBD1,once,TRBV11-2,TRBJ2-7,CASSSGTGGFYEQYF,TGTGCCAGCAGCTCCGGGACAGGGGGCTTCTACGAGCAGTACTTC
.,few,TRBV9,TRBJ1-1,CASSVARVSTEAFF,TGTGCCAGCAGCGTAGCAAGGGTGAGCACTGAAGCTTTCTTT
TRBD1,.,TRBV9,TRBJ1-4,CASSVGGQVHEKLFF,TGTGCCAGCAGCGTAGGGGGACAGGTGCATGAAAAACTGTTTTTT
.,.,TRBV9,TRBJ1-2,CASSVGSAGSGYTF,TGTGCCAGCAGCGTAGGCTCAGCAGGTTCTGGCTACACCTTC
TRBD1,.,TRBV28,TRBJ2-7,CASSWDRDRGTYEQYF,TGTGCCAGCAGTTGGGATAGGGACAGGGGGACCTACGAGCAGTACTTC
TRBD2,.,TRBV19,TRBJ2-2,CASSETSGRPANTGELFF,TGTGCCAGTAGTGAGACTAGCGGGAGGCCCGCGAACACCGGGGAGCTGTTTTTT
TRBD1,.,TRBV9,TRBJ2-7,CASSADRGPYEQYF,TGTGCCAGCAGCGCGGACAGGGGCCCTTACGAGCAGTACTTC
.,.,TRBV5-8,TRBJ1-1,CASSLEGENTEAFF,TGTGCCAGCAGCTTGGAAGGGGAGAACACTGAAGCTTTCTTT
.,once,TRBV9,TRBJ1-2,CASSAPHGATGYGYTF,TGTGCCAGCAGCGCCCCACATGGCGCGACGGGCTATGGCTACACCTTC
TRBD1,.,TRBV4-3,TRBJ2-3,CASSQDWTGDLRPDTQYF,TGCGCCAGCAGCCAAGATTGGACAGGGGACCTCCGACCAGATACGCAGTATTTT
.,.,TRBV4-2,TRBJ1-1,CASSPQAGLNTEAFF,TGTGCCAGCAGCCCACAGGCAGGCCTGAACACTGAAGCTTTCTTT
.,.,TRBV30,TRBJ2-1,CAWSDYTEQFF,TGTGCCTGGAGTGACTATACTGAGCAGTTCTTC
TRBD2,.,TRBV5-1,TRBJ2-2,CASKLAAAGELFF,TGCGCCAGCAAACTAGCGGCCGCCGGGGAGCTGTTTTTT
TRBD2,.,TRBV2,TRBJ2-3,CASSEILAGVNTDTQYF,TGTGCCAGCAGTGAAATTCTAGCGGGAGTTAACACAGATACGCAGTATTTT
.,few,TRBV7-9,TRBJ2-5,CASSLGDLGETQYF,TGTGCCAGCAGCTTAGGTGATCTTGGAGAGACCCAGTACTTC
.,.,TRBV19,TRBJ2-1,CASSNLHKSSYNEQFF,TGTGCCAGTAGTAACCTACACAAGAGCTCCTACAATGAGCAGTTCTTC
TRBD2,.,TRBV5-1,TRBJ2-7,CASSSGLAGVGSYEQYF,TGCGCCAGCAGCTCGGGACTAGCGGGAGTAGGCTCCTACGAGCAGTACTTC
.,.,TRBV6-5,TRBJ2-7,CASSPAGYEQYF,TGTGCCAGCAGCCCGGCGGGGTACGAGCAGTACTTC
TRBD2,.,TRBV7-9,TRBJ2-3,CASSPRTGLAGAADTQYF,TGTGCCAGCAGCCCAAGGACAGGTCTAGCGGGAGCTGCAGATACGCAGTATTTT
TRBD1,.,TRBV7-2,TRBJ2-3,CASSLTGGTDTQYF,TGTGCCAGCAGCTTAACAGGGGGCACAGATACGCAGTATTTT
.,few,TRBV19,TRBJ2-3,CASSISVRVSTDTQYF,TGTGCCAGTAGTATTAGTGTTCGGGTGAGCACAGATACGCAGTATTTT
.,.,TRBV19,TRBJ1-1,CASSFNRDMNTEAFF,TGTGCCAGTAGTTTCAACAGGGACATGAACACTGAAGCTTTCTTT
TRBD1,.,TRBV23-1,TRBJ1-2,CASRAGTGGYGYTF,TGCGCCAGCAGGGCCGGGACAGGGGGATATGGCTACACCTTC
TRBD2,.,TRBV18,TRBJ2-1,CASEIAGGRGNEQFF,TGTGCCAGCGAGATAGCGGGAGGGCGAGGAAATGAGCAGTTCTTC
.,.,TRBV14,TRBJ1-2,CASSHGQPYGYTF,TGTGCCAGCAGCCACGGACAGCCCTATGGCTACACCTTC
.,.,TRBV7-9,TRBJ2-3,CASSSPPWAGATDTQYF,TGTGCCAGCAGCTCACCCCCGTGGGCGGGGGCCACAGATACGCAGTATTTT
.,once,TRBV5-1,TRBJ2-2,CASSLRNSRTGELFF,TGCGCCAGCAGCTTGCGGAACTCGAGAACCGGGGAGCTGTTTTTT